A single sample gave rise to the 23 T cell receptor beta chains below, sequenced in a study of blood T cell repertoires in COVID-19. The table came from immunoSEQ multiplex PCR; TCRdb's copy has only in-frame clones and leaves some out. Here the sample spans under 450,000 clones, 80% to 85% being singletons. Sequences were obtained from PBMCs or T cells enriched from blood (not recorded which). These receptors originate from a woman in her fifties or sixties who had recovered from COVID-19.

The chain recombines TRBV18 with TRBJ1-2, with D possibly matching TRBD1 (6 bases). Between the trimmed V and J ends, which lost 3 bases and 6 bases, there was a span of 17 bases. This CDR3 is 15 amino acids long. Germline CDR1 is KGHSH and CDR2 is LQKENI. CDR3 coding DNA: TGTGCCAGCTCACCCACCCCGGGAGGGGGTCATGGCTACACCTTC. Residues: CASSPTPGGGHGYTF.

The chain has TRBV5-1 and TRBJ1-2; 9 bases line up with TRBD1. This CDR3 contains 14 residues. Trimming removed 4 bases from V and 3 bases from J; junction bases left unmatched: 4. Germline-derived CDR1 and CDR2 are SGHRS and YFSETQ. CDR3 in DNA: TGCGCCAGCAGCGTACAGGGGGCGGACTATGGCTACACCTTC. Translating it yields CASSVQGADYGYTF.

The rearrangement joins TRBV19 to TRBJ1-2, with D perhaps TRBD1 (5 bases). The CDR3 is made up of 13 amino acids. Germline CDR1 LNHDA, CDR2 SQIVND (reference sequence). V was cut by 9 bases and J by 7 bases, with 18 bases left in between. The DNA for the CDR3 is TGTGCCAGCCATTCGGGGGTTACGGGTGGCTACACCTTC. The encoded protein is CASHSGVTGGYTF.

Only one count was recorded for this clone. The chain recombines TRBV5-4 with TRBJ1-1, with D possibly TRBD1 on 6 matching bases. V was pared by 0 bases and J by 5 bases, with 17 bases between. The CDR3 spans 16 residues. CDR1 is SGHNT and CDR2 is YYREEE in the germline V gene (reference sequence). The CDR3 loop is CASSLEGTGQGTEAFF. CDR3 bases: TGTGCCAGCAGCTTGGAAGGAACAGGGCAGGGGACTGAAGCTTTCTTT.

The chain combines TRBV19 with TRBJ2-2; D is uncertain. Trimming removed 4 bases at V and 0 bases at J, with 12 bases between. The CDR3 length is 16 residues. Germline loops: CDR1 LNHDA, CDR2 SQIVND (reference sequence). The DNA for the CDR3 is TGTGCCAGTAGTACCCTGGGCACCCCGAACACCGGGGAGCTGTTTTTT. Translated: CASSTLGTPNTGELFF.

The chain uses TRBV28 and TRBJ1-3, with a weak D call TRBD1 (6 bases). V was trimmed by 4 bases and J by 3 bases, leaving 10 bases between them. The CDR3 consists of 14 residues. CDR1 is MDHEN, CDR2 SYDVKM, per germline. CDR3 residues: CASSSRGIGNTIYF. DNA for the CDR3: TGTGCCAGCAGTTCCAGGGGAATTGGAAACACCATATATTTT.

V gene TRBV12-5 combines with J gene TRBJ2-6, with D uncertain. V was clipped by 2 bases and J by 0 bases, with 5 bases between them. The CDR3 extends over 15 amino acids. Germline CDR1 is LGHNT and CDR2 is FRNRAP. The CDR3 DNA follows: TGTGCTAGTGGTTTGTACAGCTCTGGGGCCAACGTCCTGACTTTC. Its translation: CASGLYSSGANVLTF.

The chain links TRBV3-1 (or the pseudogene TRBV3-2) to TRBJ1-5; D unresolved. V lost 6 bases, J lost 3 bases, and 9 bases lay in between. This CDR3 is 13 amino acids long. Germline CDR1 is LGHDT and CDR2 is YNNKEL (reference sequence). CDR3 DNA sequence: TGTGCCAGCAGTGAACAAATCAATCAGCCCCAGCATTTT. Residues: CASSEQINQPQHF.

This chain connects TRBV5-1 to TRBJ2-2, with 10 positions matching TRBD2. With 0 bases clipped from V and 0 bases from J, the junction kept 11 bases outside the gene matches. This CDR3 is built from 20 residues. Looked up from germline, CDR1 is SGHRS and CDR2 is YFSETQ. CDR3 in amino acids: CASSLVIAGGVLSNTGELFF. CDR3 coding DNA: TGCGCCAGCAGCTTGGTTATAGCGGGGGGAGTTCTGTCGAACACCGGGGAGCTGTTTTTT.

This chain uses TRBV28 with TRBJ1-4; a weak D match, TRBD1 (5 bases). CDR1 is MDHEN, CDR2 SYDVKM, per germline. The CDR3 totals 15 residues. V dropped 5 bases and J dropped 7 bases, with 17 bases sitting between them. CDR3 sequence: CASSTLEGLSEKLFF. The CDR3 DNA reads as TGTGCCAGCAGTACCCTTGAGGGACTAAGTGAAAAACTGTTTTTT.

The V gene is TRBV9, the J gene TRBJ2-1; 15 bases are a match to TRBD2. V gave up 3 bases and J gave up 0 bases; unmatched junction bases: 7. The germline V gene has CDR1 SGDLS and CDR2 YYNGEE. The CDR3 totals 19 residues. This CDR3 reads CASSARTSGRENSYNEQFF. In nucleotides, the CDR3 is TGTGCCAGCAGCGCACGGACTAGCGGGAGGGAAAACTCCTACAATGAGCAGTTCTTC.

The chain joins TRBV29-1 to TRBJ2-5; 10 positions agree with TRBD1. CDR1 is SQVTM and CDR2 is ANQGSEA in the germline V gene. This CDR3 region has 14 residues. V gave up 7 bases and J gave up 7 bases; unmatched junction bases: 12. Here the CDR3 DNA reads TGCAGCGCCGCAAGGGACAGGGGTACTGGGACCCAGTACTTC. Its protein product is CSAARDRGTGTQYF.

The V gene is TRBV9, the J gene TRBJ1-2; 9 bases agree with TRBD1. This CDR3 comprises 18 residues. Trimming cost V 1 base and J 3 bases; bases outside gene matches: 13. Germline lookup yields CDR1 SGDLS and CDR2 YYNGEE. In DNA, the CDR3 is TGTGCCAGCAGCGTACCTAGAGGGACAGGGTGTGGGTACTATGGCTACACCTTC. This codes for CASSVPRGTGCGYYGYTF.

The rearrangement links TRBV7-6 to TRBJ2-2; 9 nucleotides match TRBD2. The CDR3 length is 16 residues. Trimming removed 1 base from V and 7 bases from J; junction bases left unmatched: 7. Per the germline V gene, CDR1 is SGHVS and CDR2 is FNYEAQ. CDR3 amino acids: CASSLVGGGAVGELFF. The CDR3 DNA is TGTGCCAGCAGCTTAGTAGGCGGGGGGGCCGTCGGGGAGCTGTTTTTT.

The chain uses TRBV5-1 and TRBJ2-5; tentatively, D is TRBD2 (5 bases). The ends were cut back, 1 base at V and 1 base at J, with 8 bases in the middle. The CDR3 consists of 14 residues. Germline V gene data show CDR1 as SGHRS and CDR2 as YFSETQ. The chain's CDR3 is CASSLLGVQETQYF. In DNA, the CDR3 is TGCGCCAGCAGCTTGCTGGGAGTCCAAGAGACCCAGTACTTC.

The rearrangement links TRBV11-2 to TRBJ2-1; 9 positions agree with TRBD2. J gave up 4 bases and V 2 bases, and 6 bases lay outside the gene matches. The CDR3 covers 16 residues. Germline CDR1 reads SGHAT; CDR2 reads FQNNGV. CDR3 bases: TGTGCCAGCAGCTTAACTCCTAGCGGGGCGTACAATGAGCAGTTCTTC. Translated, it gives CASSLTPSGAYNEQFF.

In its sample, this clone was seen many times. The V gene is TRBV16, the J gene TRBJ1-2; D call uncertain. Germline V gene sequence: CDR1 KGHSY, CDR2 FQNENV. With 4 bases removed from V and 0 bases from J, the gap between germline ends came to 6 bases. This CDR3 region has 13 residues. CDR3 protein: CASSPGSNYGYTF. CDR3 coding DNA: TGTGCCAGCAGCCCAGGATCTAACTATGGCTACACCTTC. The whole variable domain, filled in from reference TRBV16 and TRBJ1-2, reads GEEVAQTPKHLVRGEGQKAKLYCAPIKGHSYVFWYQQVLKNEFKFLISFQNENVFDETGMPKERFSAKCLPNSPCSLEIQATKLEDSAVYFCASSPGSNYGYTFGSGTRLTVV.

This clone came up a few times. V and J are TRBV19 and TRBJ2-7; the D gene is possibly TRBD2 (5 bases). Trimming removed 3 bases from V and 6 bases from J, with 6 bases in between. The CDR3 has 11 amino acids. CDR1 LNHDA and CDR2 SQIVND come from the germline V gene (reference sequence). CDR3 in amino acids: CASSIGVEQYF. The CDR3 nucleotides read TGTGCCAGTAGTATCGGGGTCGAGCAGTACTTC.

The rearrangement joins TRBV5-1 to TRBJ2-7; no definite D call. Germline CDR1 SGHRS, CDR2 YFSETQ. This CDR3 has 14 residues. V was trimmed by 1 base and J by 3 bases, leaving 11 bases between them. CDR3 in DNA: TGCGCCAGCAGCTTGTCCCAGAATTACTACGAGCAGTACTTC. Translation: CASSLSQNYYEQYF.

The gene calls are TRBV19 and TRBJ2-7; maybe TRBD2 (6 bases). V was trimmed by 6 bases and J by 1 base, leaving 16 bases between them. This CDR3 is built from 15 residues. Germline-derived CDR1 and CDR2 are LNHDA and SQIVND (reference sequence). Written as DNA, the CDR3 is TGTGCCAGTAGCCATCGGAGGGAGCCTTCCTACGAGCAGTACTTC. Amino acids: CASSHRREPSYEQYF.

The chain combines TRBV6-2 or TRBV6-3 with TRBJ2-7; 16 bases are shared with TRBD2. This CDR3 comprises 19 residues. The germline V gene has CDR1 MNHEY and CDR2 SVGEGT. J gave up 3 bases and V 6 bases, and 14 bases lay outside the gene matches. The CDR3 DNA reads TGTGCCAGCAGCCCTATCTCCGGGACTAGCGGGAGGGGGGTCTACGAGCAGTACTTC. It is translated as CASSPISGTSGRGVYEQYF.

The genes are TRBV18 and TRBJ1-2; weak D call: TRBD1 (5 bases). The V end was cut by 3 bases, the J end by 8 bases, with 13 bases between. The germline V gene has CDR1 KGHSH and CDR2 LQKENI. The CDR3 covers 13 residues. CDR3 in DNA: TGTGCCAGCTCACCGGAGGGGAAAGTGGGCTACACCTTC. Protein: CASSPEGKVGYTF.

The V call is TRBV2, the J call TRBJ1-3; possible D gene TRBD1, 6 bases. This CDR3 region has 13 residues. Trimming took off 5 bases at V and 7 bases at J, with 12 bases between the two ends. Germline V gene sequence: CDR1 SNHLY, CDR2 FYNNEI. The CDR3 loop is CASSTGFGNTIYF. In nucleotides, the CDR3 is TGTGCCAGCAGTACAGGGTTTGGTAACACCATATATTTT. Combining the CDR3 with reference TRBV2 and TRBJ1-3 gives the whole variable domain EPEVTQTPSHQVTQMGQEVILRCVPISNHLYFYWYRQILGQKVEFLVSFYNNEISEKSEIFDDQFSVERPDGSNFTLKIRSTKLEDSAMYFCASSTGFGNTIYFGEGSWLTVV.